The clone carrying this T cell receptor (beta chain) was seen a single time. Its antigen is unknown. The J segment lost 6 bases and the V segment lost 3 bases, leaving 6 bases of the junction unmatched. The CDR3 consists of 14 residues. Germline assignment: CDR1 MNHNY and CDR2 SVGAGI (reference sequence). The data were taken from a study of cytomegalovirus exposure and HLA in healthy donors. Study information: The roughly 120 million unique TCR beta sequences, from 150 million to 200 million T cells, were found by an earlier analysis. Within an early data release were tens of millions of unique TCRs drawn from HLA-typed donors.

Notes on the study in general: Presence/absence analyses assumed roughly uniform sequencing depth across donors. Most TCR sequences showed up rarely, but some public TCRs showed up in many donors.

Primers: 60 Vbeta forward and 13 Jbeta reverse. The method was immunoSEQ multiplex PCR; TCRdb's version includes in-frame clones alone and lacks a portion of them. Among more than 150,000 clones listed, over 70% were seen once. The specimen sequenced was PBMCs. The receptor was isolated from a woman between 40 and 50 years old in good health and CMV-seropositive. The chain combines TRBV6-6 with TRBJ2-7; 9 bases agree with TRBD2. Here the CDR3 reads CASSYQPRGGEQYF. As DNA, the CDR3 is TGTGCCAGCAGTTATCAGCCGCGGGGGGGCGAGCAGTACTTC.